The 24 T cell receptor beta chains below come from one sample, sequenced in a study of shared clonotypes between healthy human individuals. Assay: immunoSEQ multiplex PCR; the TCRdb copy retains only in-frame clones and omits some. Of some 600,000 clones in the sample, approximately 96% were seen once. CD45RO negativity and positive selection for CCR7 defined naive CD8 cells, a population that excluded terminally differentiated effector memory CD45RA+ cells. The sequenced material came from naive CD8+ T cells sorted from blood. The receptors here all came from a woman between 25 and 40 years old in good health.

The chain has TRBV28 and TRBJ2-2, with D maybe TRBD1 (6 bases). Germline V gene lookup returns CDR1 MDHEN and CDR2 SYDVKM. V was trimmed by 1 base and J by 3 bases, leaving 15 bases between them. This CDR3 spans 17 amino acids. This CDR3 is CASSLLVWGLDTGELFF. In DNA, the CDR3 is TGTGCCAGCAGTTTATTAGTATGGGGGCTGGACACCGGGGAGCTGTTTTTT.

The chain recombines TRBV7-9 with TRBJ1-4; D might be TRBD1 (5 bases). Per germline, CDR1 SEHNR and CDR2 FQNEAQ (reference sequence). V dropped 5 bases and J dropped 9 bases, with 19 bases sitting between them. This CDR3 region has 15 residues. The CDR3 nucleotides read TGTGCCAGCAGCACCCGTCAGGGCGTAGGTCAAAAACTGTTTTTT. It specifies CASSTRQGVGQKLFF.

The chain recombines TRBV2 with TRBJ2-1, with TRBD2 identical over 9 bases. Per the germline V gene, CDR1 is SNHLY and CDR2 is FYNNEI. J lost 5 bases, V lost 5 bases, and 19 bases had no gene match. The CDR3 runs to 19 residues. CDR3 residues: CASSPQRISSGIRDNEQFF. CDR3 bases: TGTGCCAGCAGTCCACAACGAATCTCTAGCGGGATCAGGGACAATGAGCAGTTCTTC.

The chain employs TRBV6-4 and TRBJ1-4; no reliable D call. Looked up from germline, CDR1 is MRHNA and CDR2 is SNTAGT. The CDR3 consists of 12 residues. V was shortened by 4 bases and J by 8 bases, with 8 bases between the two germline ends. CDR3 sequence: CASSAVQEKLFF. The CDR3 DNA sequence: TGTGCCAGCAGTGCAGTTCAAGAAAAACTGTTTTTT.

J is TRBJ1-1 and V is TRBV28, with no clear D. Trimming shortened V by 8 bases and J by 10 bases, and 17 bases separated the two germline ends. This CDR3 spans 12 amino acids. From germline, CDR1 is MDHEN and CDR2 SYDVKM. The chain's CDR3 is CASVDPSRAAFF. In DNA, the CDR3 is TGTGCCAGCGTCGACCCCTCGAGGGCAGCTTTCTTT.

The chain links TRBV6-1 to TRBJ2-1, with unresolved D. Germline V gene data show CDR1 as MNHNS and CDR2 as SASEGT. Trimming shortened V by 10 bases and J by 3 bases, and 19 bases separated the two germline ends. The CDR3 has 15 amino acids. This chain's CDR3 is CAITPARYSYNEQFF. The CDR3 DNA reads TGTGCCATAACCCCCGCGAGATACAGCTACAATGAGCAGTTCTTC.

CDR3 sequence: CASSLILAGGAETQYF. The CDR3 DNA sequence: TGTGCCAGCAGTTTGATTCTAGCGGGAGGTGCAGAGACCCAGTACTTC. The chain has TRBV27 and TRBJ2-5, with 11 bases lining up with TRBD2. The V gene end was trimmed by 3 bases and the J gene end by 4 bases; junction bases not matched to a gene: 7. The CDR3 loop spans 16 amino acids. CDR1 MNHEY and CDR2 SMNVEV come from the germline V gene (reference sequence).

This rearrangement joins TRBV6-4 to TRBJ2-1; 12 positions match TRBD2. This CDR3 spans 15 amino acids. The V segment lost 6 bases and the J segment 7 bases; nucleotides outside the gene matches: 7. Per germline, CDR1 MRHNA and CDR2 SNTAGT. CDR3 amino acids: CASSPLAGGQNEQFF. The CDR3 region has the DNA TGTGCCAGCAGCCCACTAGCGGGAGGACAAAATGAGCAGTTCTTC.

The chain carries TRBV2 and TRBJ2-7, with 9 bases matching TRBD1. This CDR3 spans 14 amino acids. Germline lookup yields CDR1 SNHLY and CDR2 FYNNEI. V dropped 5 bases and J dropped 4; count of bases not matched to a gene: 6. The CDR3 DNA reads TGTGCCAGCAGTTCGGGACAGGGAGGATACGAGCAGTACTTC. This gives the protein CASSSGQGGYEQYF.

The chain's CDR3 is CASSVRTSSTDTQYF. CDR3 DNA sequence: TGCGCCAGCAGCGTTCGGACCTCCAGCACAGATACGCAGTATTTT. The V gene is TRBV4-1, the J gene TRBJ2-3; no clear D gene. V lost 5 bases and J lost 0, with 12 bases in between. Germline CDR1 and CDR2: MGHRA and YSYEKL. There are 15 residues in the CDR3.

This clone was detected only once. The rearrangement links TRBV5-5 to TRBJ2-7; no firm D call. V dropped 4 bases and J dropped 5 bases, with 19 bases sitting between them. Looked up from germline, CDR1 is SGHKS and CDR2 is YYEKEE (reference sequence). This CDR3 has 15 amino acids. The CDR3, as DNA: TGTGCCAGCAGCACCGATGTCTTTGCATCGGACGAGCAGTACTTC. It is translated as CASSTDVFASDEQYF.

This clone came up once. This sequence joins TRBV5-4 and TRBJ1-1, with TRBD1 matching 10 bases. Germline CDR1 is SGHNT and CDR2 is YYREEE (reference sequence). This CDR3 region has 15 residues. Trimming at V came to 1 base and at J to 9 bases, leaving 9 bases not matched to a gene. CDR3 protein: CASSLIGTGVDQAFF. The CDR3 DNA is TGTGCCAGCAGCTTGATTGGGACAGGGGTGGACCAAGCTTTCTTT.

The rearrangement joins TRBV14 to TRBJ2-7; 10 bases match TRBD2. The V and J ends lost 4 bases and 5 bases, in that order; junction bases with no gene match: 8. Germline V gene lookup returns CDR1 SGHDN and CDR2 FVKESK. There are 15 residues in the CDR3. The CDR3 reads CASSPPGLALHEQYF. CDR3 DNA: TGTGCCAGCAGCCCCCCGGGACTAGCGTTACACGAGCAGTACTTC.

The table lists this clone with a count of one. This chain joins TRBV9 and TRBJ2-5, with 8 bases aligning to TRBD2. The end of the DNA aligns better with TRBJ2-7, so the J call may be wrong. The CDR3 length is 15 residues. Germline V gene lookup returns CDR1 SGDLS and CDR2 YYNGEE. The CDR3 coding sequence is TGTGCCAGCAGCGAAGGTAGCGGGATCTCCTACGAGCAGTACTTC. Amino acid sequence: CASSEGSGISYEQYF.

The rearrangement links TRBV29-1 to TRBJ2-7; 12 bases fit TRBD2. J was trimmed by 3 bases and V by 1 base; bases with no gene match: 4. Germline V gene data show CDR1 as SQVTM and CDR2 as ANQGSEA. This CDR3 spans 15 amino acids. In DNA form, the CDR3 reads TGCAGCGTTGAAGGATCTAGCGGGAGGGTCTACGAGCAGTACTTC. Amino acid sequence: CSVEGSSGRVYEQYF.

The CDR3 loop is CASSPTRTINEQFF. The CDR3 DNA reads as TGTGCCAGCAGTCCTACGCGGACTATCAATGAGCAGTTCTTC. The genes are TRBV2 and TRBJ2-1; perhaps TRBD2 as D (6 bases). Germline V gives CDR1 SNHLY, CDR2 FYNNEI. Trimming took 5 bases from V and 6 from J, leaving 14 bases between them. The CDR3 runs to 14 residues.

This chain's CDR3 is CATSILYREEDEQYF. The CDR3 region has the DNA TGTGCCACCAGCATACTCTACAGGGAAGAGGACGAGCAGTACTTC. The J gene is TRBJ2-7, the V gene TRBV15; D possibly corresponds to TRBD1 (6 bases). The ends were cut back, 4 bases at V and 5 bases at J, with 18 bases in the middle. CDR1 is LNHNV and CDR2 is YYDKDF in the germline V gene (reference sequence). The CDR3 covers 15 residues.

This clone has only a few counts. The sample contains more than one DNA sequence encoding this CDR3. The chain employs TRBV5-6 and TRBJ1-5; D is unresolved. This CDR3 spans 14 amino acids. Per the germline V gene, CDR1 is SGHDT and CDR2 is YYEEEE. V lost 0 bases and J lost 1, with 5 bases in between. In nucleotides, the CDR3 is TGTGCCAGCAGCTTGGTGGGGAGCAATCAGCCCCAGCATTTT. It encodes CASSLVGSNQPQHF.

This chain joins TRBV15 and TRBJ2-1, with TRBD1 matching over 11 bases. The germline CDR1 and CDR2 sequences are LNHNV and YYDKDF (reference sequence). This CDR3 has 16 residues. V lost 1 base and J lost 6; bases outside the gene matches: 5. The CDR3 DNA is TGTGCCACCAGCAGAGGTATCGGGACAGGGGGCAATGAGCAGTTCTTC. It is translated as CATSRGIGTGGNEQFF.

The V gene is TRBV4-1, the J gene TRBJ2-2; D is uncertain. The V end was cut by 2 bases, the J end by 9 bases, with 19 bases between. The CDR3 is 16 residues long. Germline CDR1 and CDR2: MGHRA and YSYEKL. The CDR3 nucleotides are TGCGCCAGCAGCCAAACGGCCTTAGAAGGCGGCCGGGAGCTGTTTTTT. It specifies CASSQTALEGGRELFF.

The CDR3 here is CASTNRVWGTDTQYF. The CDR3 DNA reads TGTGCCAGTACCAACAGGGTGTGGGGCACAGATACGCAGTATTTT. The gene calls are TRBV19 and TRBJ2-3; D might be TRBD1 (6 bases). The CDR3 consists of 15 residues. V shed 7 bases and J shed 1 base, with 15 bases lying between them. Germline V gene lookup returns CDR1 LNHDA and CDR2 SQIVND (reference sequence). The whole variable domain, filled in from reference TRBV19 and TRBJ2-3, reads DGGITQSPKYLFRKEGQNVTLSCEQNLNHDAMYWYRQDPGQGLRLIYYSQIVNDFQKGDIAEGYSVSREKKESFPLTVTSAQKNPTAFYLCASTNRVWGTDTQYFGPGTRLTVL.

The chain recombines TRBV6-5 with TRBJ1-5; D is uncertain. The germline CDR1 and CDR2 sequences are MNHEY and SVGAGI. The CDR3 spans 13 residues. Deletions cut 2 bases from V and 7 bases from J, with 9 bases between. The CDR3, as DNA: TGTGCCAGCAGTTACAGTCGGGTGCAGCCCCAGCATTTT. Its translation: CASSYSRVQPQHF.

The J gene is TRBJ2-7, the V gene TRBV7-6, with TRBD2 matching 7 bases. V was pared by 1 base and J by 2 bases, with 5 bases of the junction left unmatched. The CDR3 runs 15 residues. The germline V gene encodes CDR1 SGHVS and CDR2 FNYEAQ. CDR3 in DNA: TGTGCCAGCAGCTTAGGGAGGCTAGCGGCCTACGAGCAGTACTTC. The encoded protein is CASSLGRLAAYEQYF.

CDR3 coding DNA: TGTGCCAGTAGCCGCGACAGGGAGGGAGTGAACACTGAAGCTTTCTTT. Its translation is CASSRDREGVNTEAFF. The rearrangement uses TRBV19 and TRBJ1-1; 7 positions match TRBD1. The CDR3 covers 16 residues. With V trimmed by 6 bases and J by 0 bases, 10 bases remained unmatched. Germline loops: CDR1 LNHDA, CDR2 SQIVND (reference sequence).